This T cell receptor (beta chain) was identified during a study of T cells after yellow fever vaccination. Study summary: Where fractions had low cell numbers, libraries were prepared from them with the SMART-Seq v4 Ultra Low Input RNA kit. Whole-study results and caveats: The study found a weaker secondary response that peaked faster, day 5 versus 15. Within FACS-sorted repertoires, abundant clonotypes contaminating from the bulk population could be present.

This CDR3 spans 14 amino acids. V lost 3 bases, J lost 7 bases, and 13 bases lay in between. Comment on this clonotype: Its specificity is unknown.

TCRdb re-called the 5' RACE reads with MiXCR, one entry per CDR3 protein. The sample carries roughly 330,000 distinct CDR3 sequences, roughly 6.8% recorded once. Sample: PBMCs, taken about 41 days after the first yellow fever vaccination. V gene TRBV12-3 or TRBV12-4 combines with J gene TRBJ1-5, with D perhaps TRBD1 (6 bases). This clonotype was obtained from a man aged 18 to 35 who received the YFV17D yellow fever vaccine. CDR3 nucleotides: TGTGCCAGCAGTTTTTGGGGGGCAGGCCAGCCCCAGCATTTT. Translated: CASSFWGAGQPQHF.